This TCR beta chain was obtained from a study of blood T cell repertoires in COVID-19. Study as a whole: Nucleic acid was either cDNA or gDNA, and it came from T cells, B-cell-depleted T cells, or PBMCs.

How the authors handled the data: From reference gene primer amplification, estimates of nucleated cell counts were derived. Using immunoSEQ multiplex PCR, the repertoire was profiled, and TCRdb retains in-frame clones only, with some absent. Clonal size and the V and J genes are those of that table, whereas D and trimming came from the DNA. The repertoire holds 250,000 or so clones, with 80% to 90% as singletons. The receptor's source is a man in his fifties or sixties with acute or convalescent COVID-19. The sample consisted of peripheral blood.

The CDR3 here is CASRPLFRVEGEKLFF. The CDR3 DNA sequence: TGTGCCAGCAGGCCGCTCTTCCGGGTGGAAGGTGAAAAACTGTTTTTT. The genes are TRBV28 and TRBJ1-4; D uncertain. Trimming took off 6 bases at V and 7 bases at J, with 21 bases between the two ends. The CDR3 is 16 residues long. Germline V gene data show CDR1 as MDHEN and CDR2 as SYDVKM.